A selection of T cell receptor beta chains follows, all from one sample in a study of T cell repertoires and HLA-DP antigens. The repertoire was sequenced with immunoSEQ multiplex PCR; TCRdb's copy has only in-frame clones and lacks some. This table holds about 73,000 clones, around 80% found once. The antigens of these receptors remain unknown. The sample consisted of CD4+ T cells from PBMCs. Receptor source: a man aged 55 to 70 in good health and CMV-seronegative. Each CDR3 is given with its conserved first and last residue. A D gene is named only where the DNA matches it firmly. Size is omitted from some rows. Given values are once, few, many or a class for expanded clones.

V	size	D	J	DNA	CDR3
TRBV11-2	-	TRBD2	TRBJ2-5	TGTGCCAGCAGCTTAGGTCGATTAGCGGGGGCCCAAGAGACCCAGTACTTC	CASSLGRLAGAQETQYF
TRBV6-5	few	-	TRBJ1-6	TGTGCCAGCAGGGGGGGGACATCGGGGAATTCACCCCTCCACTTT	CASRGGTSGNSPLHF
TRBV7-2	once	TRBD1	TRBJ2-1	TGTGCCAGCAGCCCCGCCGCGACAGGGTCCTACAATGAGCAGTTCTTC	CASSPAATGSYNEQFF
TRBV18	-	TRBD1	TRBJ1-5	TGTGCCAGCTCACCCCAGACAGGGGCCTTCAATCAGCCCCAGCATTTT	CASSPQTGAFNQPQHF
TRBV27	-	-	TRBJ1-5	TGTGCCAGCAGTGTCAATAATCAGCCCCAGCATTTT	CASSVNNQPQHF
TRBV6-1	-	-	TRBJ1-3	TGTGCCAGCAGGGACGGAAACTCTGGAAACACCATATATTTT	CASRDGNSGNTIYF
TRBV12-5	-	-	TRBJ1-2	TGTGCTAGTGGTTTGAACGGCGTAAACTATGGCTACACCTTC	CASGLNGVNYGYTF
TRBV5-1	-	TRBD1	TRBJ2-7	TGCGCCAGTAGGGGACAGGGGAGCTCCTACGAGCAGTACTTC	CASRGQGSSYEQYF
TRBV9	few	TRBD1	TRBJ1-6	TGTGCCAGCAGCGCACTCACCGGGACAGGGAATTCACCCCTCCACTTT	CASSALTGTGNSPLHF
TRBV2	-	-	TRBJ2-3	TGTGCCAGCAGGGCGGGAAGCCCCACAGATACGCAGTATTTT	CASRAGSPTDTQYF
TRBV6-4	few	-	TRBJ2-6	TGTGCCAGCAGCCAAAACAGTCTCTCTGGGGCCAACGTCCTGACTTTC	CASSQNSLSGANVLTF
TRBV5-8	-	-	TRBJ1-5	TGTGCCAGCAGCTTGGGGAGCCGACTGGAGTCCCAGCATTTT	CASSLGSRLESQHF
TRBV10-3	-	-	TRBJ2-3	TGTGCCATCAGTGAGGCTCGTGCTTACACAGATACGCAGTATTTT	CAISEARAYTDTQYF
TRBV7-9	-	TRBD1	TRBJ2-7	TGTGCCAGCAGCTTAGCGTTGACAGGGGAGAGCTCCTACGAGCAGTACTTC	CASSLALTGESSYEQYF
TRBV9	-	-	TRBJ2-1	TGTGCCAGCAGCTCACGGGGGCTCATTGAGGATGAGCAGTTCTTC	CASSSRGLIEDEQFF
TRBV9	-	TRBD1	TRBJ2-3	TGTGCCAGCAGTACCTCAGGGGGTAGCACAGATACGCAGTATTTT	CASSTSGGSTDTQYF
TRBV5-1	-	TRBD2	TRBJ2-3	TGCGCCAGCGCTAGCGGGGCTAGCACAGATACGCAGTATTTT	CASASGASTDTQYF
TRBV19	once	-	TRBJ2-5	TGTGCCAGTAGTATATCAGCGGCCTACCAAGAGACCCAGTACTTC	CASSISAAYQETQYF
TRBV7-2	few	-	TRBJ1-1	TGTGCCAGCAGCTTAGTTGGCAGGGGGAACACTGAAGCTTTCTTT	CASSLVGRGNTEAFF
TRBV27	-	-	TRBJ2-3	TGTGCCAGCAGTCCGGCCGCCTTAATTACAGATACGCAGTATTTT	CASSPAALITDTQYF
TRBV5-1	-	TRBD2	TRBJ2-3	TGCGCCAGCACCACTAGCGGGGGGGCATCAGATACGCAGTATTTT	CASTTSGGASDTQYF
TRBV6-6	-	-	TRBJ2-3	TGTGCCAGCAGTAAGCTTCGAGGGGCCGCAGATACGCAGTATTTT	CASSKLRGAADTQYF
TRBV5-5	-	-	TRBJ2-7	TGTGCCAGCAGCCGACAGTGGATGGACGAGCAGTACTTC	CASSRQWMDEQYF
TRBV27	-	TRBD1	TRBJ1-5	TGTGCCAGCAGACCCCAGGGGGCCGGTCAGCCCCAGCATTTT	CASRPQGAGQPQHF
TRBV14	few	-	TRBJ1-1	TGTGCCAGCAGCCAAGAGGCTTACAATGAAGCTTTCTTT	CASSQEAYNEAFF
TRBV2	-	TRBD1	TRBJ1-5	TGTGCCAGCAGTGGGACAGGGGGTCTAGGACAGCCCCAGCATTTT	CASSGTGGLGQPQHF
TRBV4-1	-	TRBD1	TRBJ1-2	TGCGCCAGCAGCCCCCAGGGACAGGCCGCCTATGGCTACACCTTC	CASSPQGQAAYGYTF
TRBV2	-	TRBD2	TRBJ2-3	TGTGCCAGCTCCTCCGATAGGCGGGGGGAGGGAGATACGCAGTATTTT	CASSSDRRGEGDTQYF
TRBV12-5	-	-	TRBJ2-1	TGTGCTAGTGGTTTCTTCCATGAGCAGTTCTTC	CASGFFHEQFF